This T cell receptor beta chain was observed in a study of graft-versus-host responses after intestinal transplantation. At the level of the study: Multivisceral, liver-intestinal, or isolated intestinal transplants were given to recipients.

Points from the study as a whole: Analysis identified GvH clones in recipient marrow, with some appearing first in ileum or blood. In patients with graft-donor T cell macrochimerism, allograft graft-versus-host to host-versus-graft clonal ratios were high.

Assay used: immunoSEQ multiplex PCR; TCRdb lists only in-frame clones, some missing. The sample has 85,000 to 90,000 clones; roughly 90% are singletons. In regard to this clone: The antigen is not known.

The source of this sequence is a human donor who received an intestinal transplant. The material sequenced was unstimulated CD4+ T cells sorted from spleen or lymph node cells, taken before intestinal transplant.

The CDR3 sequence is CASSSTGEAGNTIYF. For the CDR3, the DNA is TGCGCCAGCAGCTCAACAGGGGAGGCTGGAAACACCATATATTTT. The chain carries TRBV5-1 and TRBJ1-3; 7 bases agree with TRBD1. CDR1 and CDR2 (germline): SGHRS, YFSETQ. V was clipped by 3 bases and J by 2 bases; unmatched bases: 5. The CDR3 covers 15 residues.